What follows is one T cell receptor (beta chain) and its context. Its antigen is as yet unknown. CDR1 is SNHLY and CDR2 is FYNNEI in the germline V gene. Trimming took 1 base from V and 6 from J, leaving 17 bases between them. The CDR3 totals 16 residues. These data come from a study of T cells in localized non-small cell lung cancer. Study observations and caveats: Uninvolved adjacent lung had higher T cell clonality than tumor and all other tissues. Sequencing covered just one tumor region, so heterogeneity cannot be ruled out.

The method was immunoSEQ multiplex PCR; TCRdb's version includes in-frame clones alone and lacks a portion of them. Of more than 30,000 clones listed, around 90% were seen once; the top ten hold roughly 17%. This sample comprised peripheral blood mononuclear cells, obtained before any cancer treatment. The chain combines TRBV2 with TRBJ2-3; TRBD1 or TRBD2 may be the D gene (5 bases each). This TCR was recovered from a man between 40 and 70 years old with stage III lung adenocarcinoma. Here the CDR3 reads CASSEGESQGEDTQYF. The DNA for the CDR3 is TGTGCCAGCAGTGAAGGAGAAAGCCAAGGGGAGGATACGCAGTATTTT. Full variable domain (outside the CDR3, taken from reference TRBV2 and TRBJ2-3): EPEVTQTPSHQVTQMGQEVILRCVPISNHLYFYWYRQILGQKVEFLVSFYNNEISEKSEIFDDQFSVERPDGSNFTLKIRSTKLEDSAMYFCASSEGESQGEDTQYFGPGTRLTVL.